A selection of T cell receptor beta chains follows, all from one sample in a study of shared clonotypes between healthy human individuals. Measured with immunoSEQ multiplex PCR; TCRdb has only the in-frame clones, and not every one. The sample holds about 2.4 million clones, approximately 94% seen once. The specimen was naive CD4+ T cells sorted from blood. The receptor set was obtained from a man between 18 and 35 years old in good health. CDR3s include the opening cysteine and the closing phenylalanine or tryptophan. D genes are given only for firm matches.

TRBJ2-5 TRBD2 TRBV4-3 CASSRLAGETQYF TGCGCCAGCAGCCGTTTAGCGGGAGAGACCCAGTACTTC
TRBJ2-3 TRBD2 TRBV2 CASSEAGGLDTQYF TGTGCCAGCAGTGAGGCGGGGGGGCTGGATACGCAGTATTTT
TRBJ1-2 TRBD1 TRBV5-1 CASSLSTGAYGYTF TGCGCCAGCAGCTTGTCGACAGGGGCCTATGGCTACACCTTC
TRBJ2-1 - TRBV7-2 CASSLVGTPTEANEQFF TGTGCCAGCAGCTTAGTGGGGACCCCAACGGAGGCAAATGAGCAGTTCTTC
TRBJ1-6 - TRBV11-2 CASSLAQGQLNSPLHF TGTGCCAGCAGCTTGGCCCAAGGACAGCTGAATTCACCCCTCCACTTT
TRBJ2-7 TRBD2 TRBV7-2 CASSRSSGNYEQYF TGTGCCAGCAGCCGCAGTAGCGGGAACTACGAGCAGTACTTC
TRBJ2-7 - TRBV7-3 CASSLSQGDEQYF TGTGCCAGCAGCTTAAGTCAGGGAGACGAGCAGTACTTC
TRBJ1-1 - TRBV30 CAWRKGSRHTEAFF TGTGCCTGGAGAAAGGGTTCCCGTCACACTGAAGCTTTCTTT
TRBJ1-1 TRBD1 TRBV29-1 CSVDRTGRGAFF TGCAGCGTTGACCGGACAGGGAGGGGAGCTTTCTTT
TRBJ1-2 - TRBV28 CASSWALGEHGYTF TGTGCCAGCAGTTGGGCGCTCGGGGAACATGGCTACACCTTC
TRBJ1-4 - TRBV6-1 CASSERGGVNEKLFF TGTGCCAGCAGTGAACGGGGAGGGGTTAATGAAAAACTGTTTTTT
TRBJ2-3 - TRBV18 CASSPPLAADSTDTQYF TGTGCCAGCTCACCACCGTTGGCAGCGGATAGCACAGATACGCAGTATTTT